Below are 32 T cell receptor beta chains sequenced from a single sample in a study of shared clonotypes between healthy human individuals. Clones were read by immunoSEQ multiplex PCR, and TCRdb kept only the in-frame ones, dropping some. The sample yields roughly 170,000 clones, roughly 70% seen once. Sequenced: memory CD4+ T cells sorted from blood. The sample's subset: CD45RA-negative fraction. The receptors derive from a man in his thirties or forties in good health.

This clone was seen just once. The chain carries TRBV14 and TRBJ2-3, with 8 bases that match TRBD1. CDR1 is SGHDN, CDR2 FVKESK, per germline. Trimming took 4 bases from V and 1 from J; bases not matched to a gene: 10. The length of the CDR3 is 17 residues. In nucleotides, the CDR3 is TGTGCCAGCAGCCCGAGGGACAGGTTGAGCGGCACAGATACGCAGTATTTT. It specifies CASSPRDRLSGTDTQYF.

Written as DNA, the CDR3 is TGTGCCAGCGGGGGTCCAGGGCGCAATCAGCCCCAGCATTTT. Its translation: CASGGPGRNQPQHF. The chain employs TRBV2 and TRBJ1-5, with a possible D match to TRBD1 (5 bases). Trimming stripped 8 bases from V and 2 bases from J, with 13 bases between. This CDR3 is built from 14 residues. CDR1 and CDR2 (germline): SNHLY, FYNNEI.

The V call is TRBV6-1, the J call TRBJ2-1; TRBD2 agrees at 10 bases. The germline gives CDR1 MNHNS, CDR2 SASEGT. The CDR3 extends over 16 amino acids. V lost 2 bases to trimming and J lost 3 bases; unmatched junction nucleotides: 4. The CDR3 nucleotides are TGTGCCAGCAGTGAATATGGGACTAGCGTCTACAATGAGCAGTTCTTC. It specifies CASSEYGTSVYNEQFF.

The rearrangement links TRBV14 to TRBJ2-5, with 10 bases that match TRBD2. The germline gives CDR1 SGHDN, CDR2 FVKESK. The CDR3 is 18 amino acids. J lost 2 bases, V lost 1 base, and 10 bases had no gene match. The CDR3 loop is CASSQGLLAGVRQETQYF. CDR3 DNA sequence: TGTGCCAGCAGCCAAGGTCTTCTAGCGGGAGTAAGGCAAGAGACCCAGTACTTC. The variable domain in full, completed from reference TRBV14 and TRBJ2-5, reads EAGVTQFPSHSVIEKGQTVTLRCDPISGHDNLYWYRRVMGKEIKFLLHFVKESKQDESGMPNNRFLAERTGGTYSTLKVQPAELEDSGVYFCASSQGLLAGVRQETQYFGPGTRLLVL.

This chain joins TRBV6-5 and TRBJ2-5; 8 bases align to TRBD1. The length of the CDR3 is 15 residues. Trimming took 2 bases from V and 5 from J; bases not matched to a gene: 7. Per germline, CDR1 MNHEY and CDR2 SVGAGI. For the CDR3, the DNA is TGTGCCAGCAGTTACCGACAGGGGTCGCGGGAGACCCAGTACTTC. Translation gives CASSYRQGSRETQYF.

This rearrangement joins TRBV11-1 to TRBJ2-6; D is uncertain. V lost 1 base and J lost 2, with 6 bases in between. The germline V gene has CDR1 SGHAT and CDR2 FQDESV (reference sequence). This CDR3 is 15 amino acids long. The CDR3 loop reads CASSLVSTGANVLTF. DNA of the CDR3: TGTGCCAGCAGCTTAGTTTCCACTGGGGCCAACGTCCTGACTTTC.

The J gene is TRBJ2-3, the V gene TRBV9, with D possibly called TRBD1 or TRBD2 (6 bases each). Trimming left V 6 bases short and J 4 bases short, with 12 bases between. Per germline, CDR1 SGDLS and CDR2 YYNGEE. The CDR3 extends over 13 amino acids. The CDR3 loop is CASTRGRADTQYF. The DNA for the CDR3 is TGTGCCAGCACCCGGGGGCGAGCAGATACGCAGTATTTT.

The rearrangement uses TRBV10-3 and TRBJ2-7; D possibly uses TRBD1 or TRBD2 (6 bases each). CDR1 and CDR2 (germline): ENHRY, SYGVKD. Trimming shortened V by 6 bases and J by 6 bases, and 15 bases separated the two germline ends. The CDR3 is 13 amino acids. The CDR3 nucleotides read TGTGCCATCAGGAGGGGGGTGGGTTCCGAGCAGTACTTC. It encodes CAIRRGVGSEQYF.

This clone came up a few times. The V and J genes are TRBV5-1 and TRBJ2-5; 12 bases match TRBD2. Germline values: CDR1 SGHRS, CDR2 YFSETQ. CDR3 length: 16 residues. V dropped 4 bases and J dropped 4; count of bases not matched to a gene: 8. For the CDR3, the DNA is TGCGCCAGCAGCCCGGAAGGACTAGCGGGAAGAGAGACCCAGTACTTC. It encodes CASSPEGLAGRETQYF.

The J gene is TRBJ2-3, the V gene TRBV7-8; D possibly corresponds to TRBD2 (6 bases). The V gene's germline CDR1 is SGHVS and CDR2 FQNEAQ. V lost 0 bases, J lost 2 bases, and 12 bases lay in between. There are 16 residues in the CDR3. This chain's CDR3 is CASSLAGRGPTDTQYF. For the CDR3, the DNA is TGTGCCAGCAGCTTAGCCGGGAGAGGACCCACAGATACGCAGTATTTT. Using reference TRBV7-8 and TRBJ2-3 for the parts outside the CDR3, the full variable domain is GAGVSQSPRYKVAKRGQDVALRCDPISGHVSLFWYQQALGQGPEFLTYFQNEAQLDKSGLPSDRFFAERPEGSVSTLKIQRTQQEDSAVYLCASSLAGRGPTDTQYFGPGTRLTVL.

The chain couples TRBV6-1 to TRBJ2-2; 7 bases are a match to TRBD2. With V trimmed by 2 bases and J by 9 bases, 6 bases remained unmatched. CDR1 and CDR2 (germline): MNHNS, SASEGT. CDR3 length: 14 residues. CDR3 DNA: TGTGCCAGCAGTGAATCCTGGGGGGGACGGGAGCTGTTTTTT. Its translation is CASSESWGGRELFF.

This clone was observed a handful of times. In DNA, the CDR3 is TGTGCCAGCAGCATCGGACTAGGCTCCTACAATGAGCAGTTCTTC. Residues: CASSIGLGSYNEQFF. The J gene is TRBJ2-1, the V gene TRBV7-8; the match to TRBD2 covers 7 bases. CDR1 is SGHVS and CDR2 is FQNEAQ in the germline V gene. V was pared by 5 bases and J by 0 bases, with 4 bases of the junction left unmatched. The CDR3 is 15 amino acids.

This clone was seen a handful of times. The chain uses TRBV5-4 and TRBJ2-6; D is undetermined. Germline lookup yields CDR1 SGHNT and CDR2 YYREEE (reference sequence). The V gene lost 4 bases and the J gene lost 4 bases, with 15 bases spanning the gap. The CDR3 extends over 16 amino acids. The CDR3 here is CASSLGYSAGANVLTF. The CDR3 coding sequence is TGTGCCAGCAGCCTGGGATATTCAGCAGGGGCCAACGTCCTGACTTTC. The complete variable domain, with remaining parts taken from reference TRBV5-4 and TRBJ2-6, reads ETGVTQSPTHLIKTRGQQVTLRCSSQSGHNTVSWYQQALGQGPQFIFQYYREEENGRGNFPPRFSGLQFPNYSSELNVNALELDDSALYLCASSLGYSAGANVLTFGAGSRLTVL.

The chain uses TRBV5-1 and TRBJ2-3; TRBD1 aligns across 11 bases. The CDR3 spans 16 residues. Looked up from germline, CDR1 is SGHRS and CDR2 is YFSETQ. V gave up 0 bases and J gave up 7 bases; unmatched junction bases: 7. Written as DNA, the CDR3 is TGCGCCAGCAGCTTGGTCGGGACAGGGGGTCGAAATACGCAGTATTTT. This sequence encodes CASSLVGTGGRNTQYF.

The chain is built from TRBV29-1 and TRBJ2-3; 11 bases fit TRBD1. Germline lookup yields CDR1 SQVTM and CDR2 ANQGSEA. V shed 6 bases and J 3 bases; nucleotides not matched to a gene: 5. The CDR3 consists of 14 residues. CDR3 in amino acids: CSVPDRGRTDTQYF. The CDR3 bases are TGCAGCGTCCCGGACAGGGGGCGAACAGATACGCAGTATTTT.

This rearrangement joins TRBV18 to TRBJ2-7; TRBD2 agrees at 13 bases. The CDR3 contains 16 residues. Looked up from germline, CDR1 is KGHSH and CDR2 is LQKENI. J lost 4 bases, V lost 4 bases, and 7 bases had no gene match. The CDR3 nucleotides are TGTGCCAGCTCACTACCTGGGACTAGCGGGAAGTACGAGCAGTACTTC. Residues: CASSLPGTSGKYEQYF.

This chain links TRBV4-3 with TRBJ1-2; possibly TRBD1 for D (6 bases). V lost 0 bases, J lost 4 bases, and 9 bases lay in between. This CDR3 has 14 amino acids. Per the germline V gene, CDR1 is LGHNA and CDR2 is YSLEER. The CDR3 coding sequence is TGCGCCAGCAGCCAAGAAGGGGGTATCTATGGCTACACCTTC. This encodes CASSQEGGIYGYTF.

The chain has TRBV5-1 and TRBJ2-2; perhaps TRBD2 as D (6 bases). Germline loops: CDR1 SGHRS, CDR2 YFSETQ. V was shortened by 0 bases and J by 5 bases, with 17 bases between the two germline ends. The CDR3 spans 17 residues. This CDR3 reads CASSLESGEWGTGELFF. The CDR3 coding sequence is TGCGCCAGCAGCTTGGAATCGGGAGAATGGGGGACCGGGGAGCTGTTTTTT.

V and J are TRBV25-1 and TRBJ2-3; D not resolved. The germline gives CDR1 MGHDK, CDR2 SYGVNS. V lost 0 bases to trimming and J lost 5 bases, with 3 bases between them. The CDR3 runs to 12 residues. The CDR3 region has the DNA TGTGCCAGCAGTGAATACGGAGATACGCAGTATTTT. The encoded protein is CASSEYGDTQYF.

This clone was recorded only once. This rearrangement joins TRBV2 to TRBJ2-5; 9 bases match TRBD1. V was clipped by 7 bases and J by 4 bases; unmatched bases: 10. The germline V gene encodes CDR1 SNHLY and CDR2 FYNNEI. The CDR3 spans 15 residues. CDR3 region: CASIRTGEGGETQYF. As DNA, the CDR3 is TGTGCCAGCATCCGGACAGGGGAAGGAGGAGAGACCCAGTACTTC.

V usage is TRBV15 and J usage is TRBJ2-7; 7 bases fit TRBD1. The germline CDR1 and CDR2 sequences are LNHNV and YYDKDF (reference sequence). The length of the CDR3 is 13 residues. Germline trimming cut 1 base from V and 3 bases from J; bases unmatched to any gene: 0. CDR3 sequence (DNA): TGTGCCACCAGCAGAGGGGACAGCTACGAGCAGTACTTC. Amino acids: CATSRGDSYEQYF.

This clone was counted only a few times. V and J are TRBV11-2 and TRBJ2-4; D is tentatively TRBD1 or TRBD2 (5 bases each). V lost 6 bases, J lost 6 bases, and 15 bases lay in between. Germline values: CDR1 SGHAT, CDR2 FQNNGV. This CDR3 contains 14 residues. The CDR3 sequence is CASSRRDHGNIQYF. For the CDR3, the DNA is TGTGCCAGCAGTCGCCGGGACCATGGAAACATTCAGTACTTC.

The rearrangement links TRBV5-1 to TRBJ1-4, with D perhaps TRBD1 (5 bases). V lost 4 bases and J 2 bases, leaving 18 bases between the germline ends. CDR1 is SGHRS and CDR2 is YFSETQ in the germline V gene. The CDR3 extends over 17 amino acids. CDR3 coding DNA: TGCGCCAGCAGCCCCAAATTAGGGGTTGGGACTAATGAAAAACTGTTTTTT. Its protein is CASSPKLGVGTNEKLFF.

This clone has a single count. The chain couples TRBV7-6 to TRBJ2-7; 9 bases map to TRBD2. Germline CDR1 SGHVS, CDR2 FNYEAQ. This CDR3 contains 17 residues. With 1 base clipped from V and 4 bases from J, the junction kept 11 bases outside the gene matches. The DNA of the CDR3 is TGTGCCAGCAGCTTAGTGCCTAGCGGGACGGCGGGGTACGAGCAGTACTTC. Amino acids: CASSLVPSGTAGYEQYF.

The chain carries TRBV2 and TRBJ2-5; D unresolved. V lost 5 bases and J 4 bases, leaving 11 bases between the germline ends. Germline V CDR1 and CDR2: SNHLY, FYNNEI. The CDR3 extends over 13 amino acids. The CDR3 nucleotides are TGTGCCAGCAGTAGCAGCCTGGGAGAGACCCAGTACTTC. This encodes CASSSSLGETQYF.

The chain couples TRBV7-9 to TRBJ2-1, with 7 positions matching TRBD2. The germline V gene has CDR1 SEHNR and CDR2 FQNEAQ (reference sequence). V was clipped by 6 bases and J by 5 bases; unmatched bases: 7. This CDR3 has 14 residues. The CDR3 bases are TGTGCCAGCAGACAAACTAGCGCCCACAATGAGCAGTTCTTC. Its translation is CASRQTSAHNEQFF.

The chain is built from TRBV5-1 and TRBJ1-1; 10 positions match TRBD1. In germline, CDR1 is SGHRS, CDR2 YFSETQ. The CDR3 extends over 14 amino acids. The V gene end was trimmed by 5 bases and the J gene end by 6 bases; junction bases not matched to a gene: 7. This chain's CDR3 is CASRPDRGRSEAFF. In nucleotides, the CDR3 is TGCGCCAGCAGGCCCGACAGGGGGCGGTCTGAAGCTTTCTTT.

This clone was detected only a few times. This sample also contains other DNA sequences that code for the same CDR3. The chain employs TRBV5-1 and TRBJ1-2; D is perhaps TRBD1 (5 bases). V lost 1 base, J lost 8 bases, and 12 bases lay in between. Germline values: CDR1 SGHRS, CDR2 YFSETQ. The CDR3 extends over 13 amino acids. For the CDR3, the DNA is TGCGCCAGCAGCTTGCGGTCAGGGCACGGCTACACCTTC. Encoded protein: CASSLRSGHGYTF. The complete variable domain, with remaining parts taken from reference TRBV5-1 and TRBJ1-2, reads KAGVTQTPRYLIKTRGQQVTLSCSPISGHRSVSWYQQTPGQGLQFLFEYFSETQRNKGNFPGRFSGRQFSNSRSEMNVSTLELGDSALYLCASSLRSGHGYTFGSGTRLTVV.

The chain couples TRBV7-8 to TRBJ2-5; D assignment may be TRBD1 or TRBD2 (5 bases each). The CDR3 has 15 amino acids. CDR1 is SGHVS, CDR2 FQNEAQ, per germline. V was shortened by 2 bases and J by 3 bases, with 13 bases between the two germline ends. The CDR3 DNA sequence: TGTGCCAGCAGCTTATTGAATCTGGGGGAAGAGACCCAGTACTTC. Protein product: CASSLLNLGEETQYF.

V gene TRBV6-5 combines with J gene TRBJ1-1, with TRBD1 as a possible D gene (5 bases). Germline assignment: CDR1 MNHEY and CDR2 SVGAGI. The CDR3 is made up of 14 amino acids. V was shortened by 7 bases and J by 1 base, with 13 bases between the two germline ends. In nucleotides, the CDR3 is TGTGCCAGCATTTCCCCCGGGGGGAACACTGAAGCTTTCTTT. Protein sequence: CASISPGGNTEAFF.

The V and J genes are TRBV5-1 and TRBJ2-5; D remains unclear. The V end lost 3 bases, the J end lost 5 bases, and 11 bases lay between the germline ends. Germline values: CDR1 SGHRS, CDR2 YFSETQ. This CDR3 is built from 13 residues. The CDR3 coding sequence is TGCGCCAGCAGCTCCTCTTCATATGAGACCCAGTACTTC. It specifies CASSSSSYETQYF.

CDR3 nucleotides: TGTGCCAGCAGTGTTGGAGTAAGTGAGCAGTTCTTC. It specifies CASSVGVSEQFF. The genes are TRBV28 and TRBJ2-1; unclear D gene. V lost 5 bases and J 9 bases, leaving 11 bases between the germline ends. Looked up from germline, CDR1 is MDHEN and CDR2 is SYDVKM. There are 12 residues in the CDR3.